The 6 T cell receptor beta chains below all came from one sample that was sequenced in a study of cytomegalovirus exposure and HLA in healthy donors. A multiplex PCR was run with 60 Vbeta primers and 13 Jbeta primers. TCRdb keeps only in-frame clones here, not all; method: immunoSEQ multiplex PCR. Of some 100,000 clones in the sample, under 80% were seen once. The specimen was PBMCs. These TCRs come from a woman between 45 and 60 years old in good health and CMV-seropositive.

The chain links TRBV9 to TRBJ2-7, with D possibly TRBD1 on 6 matching bases. Trimming took off 0 bases at V and 0 bases at J, with 10 bases between the two ends. The CDR3 covers 15 residues. The germline V gene has CDR1 SGDLS and CDR2 YYNGEE. DNA of the CDR3: TGTGCCAGCAGCGTAGGGACAGTCGCCTCCTACGAGCAGTACTTC. It translates to CASSVGTVASYEQYF.

The chain links TRBV7-9 to TRBJ2-3; 8 bases agree with TRBD2. Looked up from germline, CDR1 is SEHNR and CDR2 is FQNEAQ (reference sequence). The CDR3 loop spans 17 amino acids. The V and J ends lost 1 base and 1 base, in that order; junction bases with no gene match: 7. The CDR3 reads CASSLGRGGRRTDTQYF. In DNA form, the CDR3 reads TGTGCCAGCAGCTTAGGACGGGGCGGGAGGCGCACAGATACGCAGTATTTT.

The chain carries TRBV21-1 and TRBJ2-1; the D call TRBD1 from the table was never checked on the DNA. TRBV21-1 is listed as a pseudogene. The CDR3 runs 15 residues. The CDR3: CASSVDREDYNEQFF. The CDR3 DNA follows: TGTGCCAGCAGTGTCGACAGGGAGGACTACAATGAGCAGTTCTTC.

The V call is TRBV5-4, the J call TRBJ2-3; no definite D call. This CDR3 contains 15 residues. Trimming stripped 4 bases from V and 2 bases from J, with 14 bases between. Germline values: CDR1 SGHNT, CDR2 YYREEE (reference sequence). The CDR3, as DNA: TGTGCCAGCAGCCGAATAGCTGGGTCCACAGATACGCAGTATTTT. This gives the protein CASSRIAGSTDTQYF.

This clone was picked up one time. The rearrangement links TRBV5-4 to TRBJ2-3, with 13 bases that match TRBD2. Germline CDR1 SGHNT, CDR2 YYREEE (reference sequence). This CDR3 region has 16 residues. Germline trimming cut 5 bases from V and 6 bases from J; bases unmatched to any gene: 9. The CDR3 reads CASRTSGGAGHDTQYF. The CDR3 bases are TGTGCCAGCAGAACTAGCGGGGGGGCAGGCCACGATACGCAGTATTTT.

The V and J genes are TRBV21-1 and TRBJ2-3; the table assigns TRBD1, which was not confirmed against the DNA. TRBV21-1 corresponds to a pseudogene. CDR3 length: 15 residues. CDR3 amino acids: CANLWTKPVTDTQYF. The CDR3 DNA follows: TGTGCCAACCTGTGGACAAAACCTGTCACAGATACGCAGTATTTT.